Shown below are 31 T cell receptor beta chains from a single sample sequenced in a study of CXCR3-negative and CXCR3-positive naive CD8 T cells. Study observations and caveats: Hydrophobicity of TRB CDR3s was greater in CXCR3-positive naive cells than in CXCR3-negative naive cells.

Antigens for these TCRs are unknown. UMI-labeled TRB cDNA libraries were prepared by 5' RACE. One entry per CDR3 protein, without DNA, is what TCRdb gives after re-calling the 5' RACE reads. The table lists roughly 120,000 distinct CDR3 sequences, with about 0.61% in the top ten. Sequenced material: naive CXCR3+ CD8+ T cells from blood. As to subset: CD45RO-CCR7+CD27+CD95- naive CD8+ T cells expressing CXCR3 (TNR3+). The source is a human donor in good health. Some clones in this sample may be carry-over from other donors' samples.

The chain couples TRBV29-1 to TRBJ1-4. The V gene's germline CDR1 is SQVTM and CDR2 ANQGSEA. CDR3 size: 14 residues. CDR3 residues: CSAIPRDFNEKLFF.

The chain uses TRBV12-3 or TRBV12-4 and TRBJ2-1; lacking DNA, the TRBD1 call made by TCRdb goes unchecked. The CDR3 consists of 17 residues. The CDR3 region is CASSFPGFSYSYNEQFF.

V gene TRBV5-1 combines with J gene TRBJ2-3. There are 16 residues in the CDR3. Germline CDR1 is SGHRS and CDR2 is YFSETQ. Here the CDR3 reads CASSVFQVPAPDTQYF.

J is TRBJ2-1 and V is TRBV6-6. Germline CDR1 MNHNY, CDR2 SVGAGI (reference sequence). This CDR3 is 14 amino acids long. CDR3 in amino acids: CASSYSDPFNEQFF.

V gene TRBV4-3 combines with J gene TRBJ2-7. This CDR3 spans 15 amino acids. The germline V gene has CDR1 LGHNA and CDR2 YSLEER. The CDR3 sequence: CASSQDVEGFYEQYF.

This rearrangement joins TRBV6-5 to TRBJ1-2; TCRdb picks TRBD1, but there is no DNA to check that call. This CDR3 has 13 residues. Germline V gene data show CDR1 as MNHEY and CDR2 as SVGAGI. The CDR3: CASSYGGPYGYTF.

The chain employs TRBV27 and TRBJ1-1; TCRdb calls TRBD1, which cannot be checked without DNA. CDR3 length: 17 residues. Germline V gene data show CDR1 as MNHEY and CDR2 as SMNVEV (reference sequence). CDR3 region: CASSLVVQGTYDTEAFF.

The chain combines TRBV21-1 with TRBJ1-2; with no DNA, the TCRdb D assignment of TRBD1 cannot be verified. TRBV21-1 is a recognized pseudogene. The CDR3 spans 15 residues. This chain's CDR3 is CASSKDGGFPSRYTF.

The chain couples TRBV29-1 to TRBJ1-1. This CDR3 has 14 amino acids. Germline V CDR1 and CDR2: SQVTM, ANQGSEA. The CDR3 protein is CSVPVEAMNTEAFF.

The chain employs TRBV19 and TRBJ2-7. The CDR3 is 13 amino acids. The germline V gene encodes CDR1 LNHDA and CDR2 SQIVND (reference sequence). The CDR3 spells CATSGGSSYEQYF.

The chain combines TRBV3-1 with TRBJ1-1. The V gene's germline CDR1 is LGHDT and CDR2 YNNKEL (reference sequence). The length of the CDR3 is 21 residues. CDR3 sequence reads: CASSQDRLTFFPGGLGTEAFF.

J is TRBJ1-1 and V is TRBV12-3 or TRBV12-4; the TCRdb D gene call, TRBD1, has no DNA to confirm it. The CDR3 contains 14 residues. The CDR3 protein is CASSKRQFDTEAFF.

J is TRBJ2-3 and V is TRBV6-4; lacking DNA, the TRBD2 call made by TCRdb goes unchecked. The V gene's germline CDR1 is MRHNA and CDR2 SNTAGT. The CDR3 is 15 amino acids. This CDR3 is CASSDLGRGSDTQYF.

This chain joins TRBV5-4 and TRBJ2-7; checking the TCRdb D call of TRBD1 is not possible without DNA. Germline assignment: CDR1 SGHNT and CDR2 YYREEE (reference sequence). This CDR3 contains 15 residues. CDR3 sequence reads: CASSSTGLGAYEQYF.

The chain links TRBV19 to TRBJ2-7; with no DNA, the TCRdb D assignment of TRBD2 cannot be verified. The CDR3 has 13 amino acids. CDR1 is LNHDA, CDR2 SQIVND, per germline (reference sequence). CDR3 in amino acids: CASRQEGSYEQYF.

This rearrangement joins TRBV5-1 to TRBJ1-2. The CDR3 consists of 13 residues. Germline V CDR1 and CDR2: SGHRS, YFSETQ. The CDR3 reads CASSLGAVYGYTF.

This chain links TRBV19 with TRBJ2-2; the D call of TRBD1 rests on TCRdb alone, since no DNA is present to check it. Germline V gives CDR1 LNHDA, CDR2 SQIVND (reference sequence). CDR3 length equals 14 residues. CDR3 amino acids: CASSITGITGELFF.

CDR3 protein: CSVNRGYGYTF. The chain recombines TRBV29-1 with TRBJ1-2; TCRdb indicates TRBD1, and absent DNA this call remains unverified. The CDR3 extends over 11 amino acids. CDR1 is SQVTM, CDR2 ANQGSEA, per germline.

The chain uses TRBV7-3 and TRBJ2-1; TCRdb lists TRBD2, though no DNA is available to test this call. The CDR3 contains 16 residues. CDR1 is SGHTA, CDR2 FQGTGA, per germline. CDR3 region: CASSPLVGPTYNEQFF. Filled out from reference TRBV7-3 and TRBJ2-1, the complete variable domain reads GAGVSQTPSNKVTEKGKYVELRCDPISGHTALYWYRQSLGQGPEFLIYFQGTGAADDSGLPNDRFFAVRPEGSVSTLKIQRTERGDSAVYLCASSPLVGPTYNEQFFGPGTRLTVL.

V gene TRBV28 combines with J gene TRBJ2-2. The germline V gene has CDR1 MDHEN and CDR2 SYDVKM. CDR3 length equals 17 residues. This CDR3 reads CASSHTGTISTTGELFF.

This chain uses TRBV6-5 with TRBJ2-7; TCRdb picks TRBD2, but there is no DNA to check that call. The CDR3 runs to 14 residues. Germline V gene lookup returns CDR1 MNHEY and CDR2 SVGAGI. CDR3 loop: CASSYPNRFEEQYF.

The V gene is TRBV29-1, the J gene TRBJ2-5; TCRdb calls TRBD1, which cannot be checked without DNA. CDR1 is SQVTM, CDR2 ANQGSEA, per germline. CDR3 length equals 12 residues. This chain's CDR3 is CSEGDRAETQYF.

The chain recombines TRBV12-3 or TRBV12-4 with TRBJ2-2. This CDR3 spans 15 amino acids. CDR3: CASSLGGVRSGELFF.

The chain is built from TRBV28 and TRBJ2-4; TCRdb calls TRBD1, which cannot be checked without DNA. This CDR3 contains 16 residues. CDR1 is MDHEN, CDR2 SYDVKM, per germline. Here the CDR3 reads CASSPRTGVDKNIQYF.

This chain joins TRBV7-9 and TRBJ2-1; absent DNA, TCRdb's TRBD2 call cannot be checked. Germline V lookup: CDR1 SEHNR, CDR2 FQNEAQ (reference sequence). This CDR3 comprises 16 residues. CDR3 sequence reads: CASSSRLAGAYNEQFF.

This chain uses TRBV7-6 with TRBJ2-3; TCRdb indicates TRBD1, and absent DNA this call remains unverified. This CDR3 region has 15 residues. Germline V gives CDR1 SGHVS, CDR2 FNYEAQ. Here the CDR3 reads CASSLEAAPTDTQYF.

This rearrangement joins TRBV25-1 to TRBJ1-6. Per the germline V gene, CDR1 is MGHDK and CDR2 is SYGVNS. This CDR3 has 15 amino acids. CDR3: CASSVDSSYNSPLHF.

The rearrangement links TRBV12-3 or TRBV12-4 to TRBJ2-1; TCRdb picks TRBD2, but there is no DNA to check that call. The CDR3 loop spans 12 amino acids. The CDR3 sequence: CASSQGLAEQFF.

The rearrangement links TRBV29-1 to TRBJ2-1; TCRdb selects TRBD1, and the lack of DNA leaves this call unchecked. The CDR3 runs to 12 residues. Germline CDR1 reads SQVTM; CDR2 reads ANQGSEA. The CDR3 sequence is CSGRDPGNEQFF.

V is TRBV7-9 and J is TRBJ2-7; TCRdb's D gene call, TRBD2, goes unchecked for lack of DNA. Germline-derived CDR1 and CDR2 are SEHNR and FQNEAQ (reference sequence). The length of the CDR3 is 15 residues. Here the CDR3 reads CASSTTAGGPGEQYF.

The chain has TRBV29-1 and TRBJ1-2; TCRdb outputs TRBD1, but without DNA this stays unchecked. Germline CDR1 and CDR2: SQVTM and ANQGSEA. This CDR3 comprises 13 residues. CDR3 protein: CSVRSTGTYGYTF.